The present TCR beta chain was sequenced within a study of technical replicates of blood from several donors. Using immunoSEQ multiplex PCR, the repertoire was profiled, and TCRdb retains in-frame clones only, with some absent. The sample contains 85,000 to 100,000 clones, approximately 94% of which appear only once. The germline V gene has CDR1 ENHRY and CDR2 SYGVKD. The CDR3 contains 16 residues. V was trimmed by 3 bases and J by 8 bases, leaving 22 bases between them. The V and J genes are TRBV10-3 and TRBJ1-1; D remains ambiguous. The TCR originated in a human donor in good health. The source material was T cells isolated from PBMCs. CDR3 sequence: CAISDRGRMEREEAFF. CDR3 bases: TGTGCCATCAGTGACCGTGGACGGATGGAGAGGGAGGAAGCTTTCTTT.